The table lists the clone carrying this T cell receptor beta chain with many counts. Its cognate antigen is unknown. This record comes from a study of neurological immune-mediated disorders. TCRdb used MiXCR to reprocess the 5' RACE reads, holding one entry per CDR3 protein. The sample lists tens of thousands of distinct CDR3 sequences; about a tenth were seen once. The sample's time point: longitudinal time-point 1 (baseline). Findings of the study overall: Expanded clones shared no CDR3 amino acid sequences across subjects, suggesting private repertoires in all groups.

Germline V gene data show CDR1 as SGHRS and CDR2 as YFSETQ. This CDR3 is built from 17 residues. The V gene lost 1 base and the J gene lost 0 bases, with 15 bases spanning the gap. The clonotype was recovered from a young man in good health. The V gene is TRBV5-1, the J gene TRBJ2-3, with D hard to call. The sample comprised PBMCs. The CDR3 coding sequence is TGCGCCAGCAGCTTGAACCCGACGGTAACTAGCACAGATACGCAGTATTTT. It encodes CASSLNPTVTSTDTQYF.